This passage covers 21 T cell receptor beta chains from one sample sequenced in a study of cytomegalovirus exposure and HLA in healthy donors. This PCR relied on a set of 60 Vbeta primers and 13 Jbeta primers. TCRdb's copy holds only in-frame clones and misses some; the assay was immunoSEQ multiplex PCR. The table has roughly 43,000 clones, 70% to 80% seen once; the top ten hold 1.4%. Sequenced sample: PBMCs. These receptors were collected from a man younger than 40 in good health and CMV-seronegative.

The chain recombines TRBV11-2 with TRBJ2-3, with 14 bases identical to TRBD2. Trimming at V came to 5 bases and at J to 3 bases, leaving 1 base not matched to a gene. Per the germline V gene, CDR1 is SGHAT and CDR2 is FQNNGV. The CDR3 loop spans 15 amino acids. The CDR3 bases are TGTGCCAGCAGCCGACTAGCGGGAGGGACAGATACGCAGTATTTT. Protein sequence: CASSRLAGGTDTQYF.

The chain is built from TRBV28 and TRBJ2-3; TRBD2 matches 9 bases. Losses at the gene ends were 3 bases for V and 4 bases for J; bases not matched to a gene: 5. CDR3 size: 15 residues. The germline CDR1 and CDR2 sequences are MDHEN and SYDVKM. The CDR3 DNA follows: TGTGCCAGCAGTTTTCCGGCTAGCGGGGCAGATACGCAGTATTTT. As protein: CASSFPASGADTQYF. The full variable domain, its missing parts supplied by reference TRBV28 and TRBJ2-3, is DVKVTQSSRYLVKRTGEKVFLECVQDMDHENMFWYRQDPGLGLRLIYFSYDVKMKEKGDIPEGYSVSREKKERFSLILESASTNQTSMYLCASSFPASGADTQYFGPGTRLTVL.

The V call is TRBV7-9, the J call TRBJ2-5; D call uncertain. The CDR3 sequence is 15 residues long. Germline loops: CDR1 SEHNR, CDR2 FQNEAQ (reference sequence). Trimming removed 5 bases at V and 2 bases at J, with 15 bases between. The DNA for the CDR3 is TGTGCCAGCAGCCCTCCAGAAAAAGATCAAGAGACCCAGTACTTC. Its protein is CASSPPEKDQETQYF. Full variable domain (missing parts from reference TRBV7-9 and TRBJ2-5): DTGVSQNPRHKITKRGQNVTFRCDPISEHNRLYWYRQTLGQGPEFLTYFQNEAQLEKSRLLSDRFSAERPKGSFSTLEIQRTEQGDSAMYLCASSPPEKDQETQYFGPGTRLLVL.

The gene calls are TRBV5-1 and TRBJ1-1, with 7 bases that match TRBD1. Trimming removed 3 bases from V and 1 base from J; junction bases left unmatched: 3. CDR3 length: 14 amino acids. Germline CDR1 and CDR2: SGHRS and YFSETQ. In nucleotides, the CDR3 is TGCGCCAGCAGCTCCGGGACAGCGAACACTGAAGCTTTCTTT. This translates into CASSSGTANTEAFF.

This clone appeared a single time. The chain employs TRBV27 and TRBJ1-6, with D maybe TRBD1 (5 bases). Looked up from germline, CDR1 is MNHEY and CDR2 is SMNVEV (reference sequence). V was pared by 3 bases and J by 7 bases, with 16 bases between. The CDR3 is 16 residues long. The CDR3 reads CASSFWGELSNSPLHF. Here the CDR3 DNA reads TGTGCCAGCAGTTTTTGGGGGGAATTGTCCAATTCACCCCTCCACTTT.

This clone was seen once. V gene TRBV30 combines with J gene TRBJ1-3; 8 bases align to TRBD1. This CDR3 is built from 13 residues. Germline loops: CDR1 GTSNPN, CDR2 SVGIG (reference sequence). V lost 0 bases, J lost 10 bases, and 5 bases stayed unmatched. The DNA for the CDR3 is TGTGCCTGGAGTGTCCGACAGGGGACGACCATATATTTT. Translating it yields CAWSVRQGTTIYF.

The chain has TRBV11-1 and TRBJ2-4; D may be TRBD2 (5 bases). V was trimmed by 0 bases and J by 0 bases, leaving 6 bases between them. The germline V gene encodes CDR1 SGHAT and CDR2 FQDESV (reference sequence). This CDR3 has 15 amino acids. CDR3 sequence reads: CASSLAGAAKNIQYF. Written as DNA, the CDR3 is TGTGCCAGCAGCTTAGCGGGAGCAGCCAAAAACATTCAGTACTTC.

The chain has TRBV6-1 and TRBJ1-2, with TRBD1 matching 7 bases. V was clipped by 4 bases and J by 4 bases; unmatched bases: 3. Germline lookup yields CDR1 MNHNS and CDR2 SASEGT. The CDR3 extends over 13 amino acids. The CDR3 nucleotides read TGTGCCAGCAGTGGGGACAGCGTCTATGGCTACACCTTC. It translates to CASSGDSVYGYTF.

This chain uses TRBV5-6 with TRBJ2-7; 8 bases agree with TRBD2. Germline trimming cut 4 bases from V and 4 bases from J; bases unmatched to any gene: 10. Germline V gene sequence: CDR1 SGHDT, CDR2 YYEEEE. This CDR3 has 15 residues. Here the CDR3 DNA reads TGTGCCAGCAGCCCCGGACTAGCCGAAGGATACGAGCAGTACTTC. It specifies CASSPGLAEGYEQYF.

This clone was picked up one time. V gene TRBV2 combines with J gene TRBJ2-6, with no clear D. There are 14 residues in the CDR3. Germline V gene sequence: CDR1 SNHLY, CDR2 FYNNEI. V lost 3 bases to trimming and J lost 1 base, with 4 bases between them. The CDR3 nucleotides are TGTGCCAGCAGTGACAGTTCTGGGGCCAACGTCCTGACTTTC. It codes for CASSDSSGANVLTF.

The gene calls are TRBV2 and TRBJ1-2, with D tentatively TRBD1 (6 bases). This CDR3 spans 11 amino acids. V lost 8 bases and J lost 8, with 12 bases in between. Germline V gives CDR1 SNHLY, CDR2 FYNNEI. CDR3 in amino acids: CASHRVGGYTF. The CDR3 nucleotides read TGTGCCAGCCACAGGGTCGGGGGCTACACCTTC.

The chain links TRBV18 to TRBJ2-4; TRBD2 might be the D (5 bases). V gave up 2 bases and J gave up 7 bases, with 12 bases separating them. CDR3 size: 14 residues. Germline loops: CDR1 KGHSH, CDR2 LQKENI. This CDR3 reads CASSPSGSRNIQYF. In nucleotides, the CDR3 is TGTGCCAGCTCACCATCGGGGAGTAGGAACATTCAGTACTTC.

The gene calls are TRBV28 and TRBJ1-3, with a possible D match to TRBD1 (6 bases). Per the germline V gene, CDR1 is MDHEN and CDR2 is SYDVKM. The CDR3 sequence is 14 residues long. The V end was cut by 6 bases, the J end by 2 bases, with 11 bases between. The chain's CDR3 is CASSRQVAGNTIYF. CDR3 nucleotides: TGTGCCAGCAGCAGACAGGTGGCTGGAAACACCATATATTTT.

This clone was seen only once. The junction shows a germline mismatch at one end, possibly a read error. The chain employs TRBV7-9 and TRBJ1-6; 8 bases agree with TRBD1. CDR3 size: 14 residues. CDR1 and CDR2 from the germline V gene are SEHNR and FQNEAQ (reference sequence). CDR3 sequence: CSSSLEGQGQPLHF. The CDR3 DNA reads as TGTTCCAGCAGCTTGGAAGGACAGGGTCAACCCCTCCACTTT.

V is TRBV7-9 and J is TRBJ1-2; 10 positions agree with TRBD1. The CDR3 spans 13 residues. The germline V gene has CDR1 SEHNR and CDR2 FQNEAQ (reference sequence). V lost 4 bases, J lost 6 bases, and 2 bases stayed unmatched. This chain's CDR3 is CASSYGQGDGYTF. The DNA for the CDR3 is TGTGCCAGCAGCTATGGACAGGGGGATGGCTACACCTTC.

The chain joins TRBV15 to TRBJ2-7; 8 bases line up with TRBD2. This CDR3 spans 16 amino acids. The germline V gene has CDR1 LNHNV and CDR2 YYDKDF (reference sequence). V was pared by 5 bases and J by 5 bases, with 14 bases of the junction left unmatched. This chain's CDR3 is CATSEIVAGWIHEQYF. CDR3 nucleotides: TGTGCCACCAGCGAGATAGTAGCGGGGTGGATCCACGAGCAGTACTTC.

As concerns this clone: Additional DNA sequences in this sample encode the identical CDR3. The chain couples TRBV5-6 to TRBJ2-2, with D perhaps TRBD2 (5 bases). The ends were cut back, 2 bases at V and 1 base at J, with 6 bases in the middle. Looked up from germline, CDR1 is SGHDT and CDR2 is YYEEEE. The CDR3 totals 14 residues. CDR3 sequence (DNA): TGTGCCAGCAGCTTAAGCGGGAACACCGGGGAGCTGTTTTTT. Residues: CASSLSGNTGELFF.

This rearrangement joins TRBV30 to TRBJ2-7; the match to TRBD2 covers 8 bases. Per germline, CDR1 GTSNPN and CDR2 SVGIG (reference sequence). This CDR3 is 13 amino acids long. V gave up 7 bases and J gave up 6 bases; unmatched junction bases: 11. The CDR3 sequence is CAYLSPGGTEQYF. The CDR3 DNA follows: TGTGCCTACCTGTCCCCGGGAGGGACCGAGCAGTACTTC.

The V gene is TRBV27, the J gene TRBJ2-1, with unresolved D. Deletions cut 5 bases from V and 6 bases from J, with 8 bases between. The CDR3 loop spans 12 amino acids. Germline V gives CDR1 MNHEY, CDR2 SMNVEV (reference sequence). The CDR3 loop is CASSTRRNEQFF. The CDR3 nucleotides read TGTGCCAGCAGTACCAGGCGCAATGAGCAGTTCTTC.

The CDR3 loop is CASSSSAGGDTQYF. DNA of the CDR3: TGCGCCAGCAGCAGCTCAGCGGGAGGAGATACGCAGTATTTT. The chain joins TRBV10-2 to TRBJ2-3, with 9 bases fitting TRBD2. The V gene's germline CDR1 is WSHSY and CDR2 SAAADI. V dropped 6 bases and J dropped 5; count of bases not matched to a gene: 6. This CDR3 has 14 residues.

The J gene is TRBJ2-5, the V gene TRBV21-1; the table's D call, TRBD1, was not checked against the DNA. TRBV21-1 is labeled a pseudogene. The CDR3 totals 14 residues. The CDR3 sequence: CASSKGQVGETQYF. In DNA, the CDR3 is TGTGCCAGCAGCAAAGGTCAGGTCGGAGAGACCCAGTACTTC.